Following are 26 T cell receptor beta chains from one sample sequenced in a study of T cells in Graves' hyperthyroidism and ophthalmopathy. The TCR beta CDR3 regions underwent amplification using RNA transcripts as the source. An initial round of RT-PCR targeting the TCR CDR3 relied on the HTBI primer set. From the multiplex PCR reads, TCRdb called clonotypes with MiXCR, one entry per CDR3 protein. The sample holds under 450,000 distinct CDR3 sequences, approximately 14% seen once. The material sequenced was blood. These receptor sequences come from a woman younger than 30 with Graves' hyperthyroidism.

V is TRBV18 and J is TRBJ2-7; either TRBD1 or TRBD2 may supply D (5 bases each). V dropped 3 bases and J dropped 5 bases, with 11 bases sitting between them. The CDR3 contains 13 residues. Germline CDR1 KGHSH, CDR2 LQKENI. Written as DNA, the CDR3 is TGTGCCAGCTCACCCGGGGCGGCCAACGAGCAGTACTTC. The encoded protein is CASSPGAANEQYF.

This clonotype was detected many times. This rearrangement joins TRBV7-9 to TRBJ2-7; TRBD2 matches at 7 bases. Germline CDR1 and CDR2: SEHNR and FQNEAQ (reference sequence). The junction had 15 bases not matched to a gene; V was cut back by 3 bases and J by 1 base. CDR3 length: 18 amino acids. CDR3 sequence (DNA): TGTGCCAGCAGCTTCGATGGTTTGCGCGGGAGTGGGTCCTACGAGCAGTACTTC. As protein: CASSFDGLRGSGSYEQYF.

In this sample, this clonotype turned up a few times. The chain uses TRBV4-1 and TRBJ2-7; D remains unclear. Germline CDR1 is MGHRA and CDR2 is YSYEKL. CDR3 length: 15 residues. V lost 3 bases and J 7 bases, leaving 19 bases between the germline ends. In nucleotides, the CDR3 is TGCGCCAGCAGCCACCTCCCCAAGGGAATCGGAGAGCAGTACTTC. Protein sequence: CASSHLPKGIGEQYF.

This clonotype showed up many times. The CDR3 loop reads CASSPRKGGLTNEKLFF. The CDR3 DNA reads TGTGCCAGCTCACCACGGAAGGGAGGGCTCACTAATGAAAAACTGTTTTTT. The chain has TRBV18 and TRBJ1-4; D unclear. This CDR3 spans 17 amino acids. Trimming pared 1 base from V and 2 bases from J, leaving 14 bases between. The germline CDR1 and CDR2 sequences are KGHSH and LQKENI.

Details on this clonotype: A read error may explain this, as a much larger clone is one base away. The chain couples TRBV30 to TRBJ1-2; D remains ambiguous. Germline lookup yields CDR1 GTSNPN and CDR2 SVGIG (reference sequence). V was pared by 5 bases and J by 4 bases, with 11 bases between. The CDR3 contains 12 residues. CDR3 DNA sequence: TGTGCCTGGGGCGAGGCGGGCTATGGCTACACCTTC. This translates into CAWGEAGYGYTF.

This clonotype was counted at least ten times. V is TRBV7-2 and J is TRBJ2-7; 10 bases agree with TRBD2. CDR1 is SGHTA, CDR2 FQGNSA, per germline. J was trimmed by 0 bases and V by 1 base; bases with no gene match: 9. This CDR3 is built from 18 residues. CDR3 region: CASSLGDSGGSSSYEQYF. The CDR3 DNA reads as TGTGCCAGCAGCTTAGGAGATAGCGGGGGGTCGAGCTCCTACGAGCAGTACTTC.

This clonotype has at least ten counts. This chain joins TRBV11-3 and TRBJ2-2, with a tentative D call TRBD2 (6 bases). V dropped 2 bases and J dropped 6 bases, with 10 bases sitting between them. Germline V CDR1 and CDR2: SGHNT, YENEEA. This CDR3 spans 14 amino acids. The CDR3 region is CASSLRGGAGELFF. CDR3 sequence (DNA): TGTGCCAGCAGCTTAAGGGGAGGCGCCGGGGAGCTGTTTTTT.

This clonotype was observed at least ten times. The chain joins TRBV2 to TRBJ1-2, with 9 bases that match TRBD1. CDR1 SNHLY and CDR2 FYNNEI come from the germline V gene. The CDR3 covers 16 residues. The trim removed 0 bases at V and 4 bases at J, leaving 6 bases unmatched. CDR3 sequence (DNA): TGTGCCAGCAGTGAAGCCTGGACAGGGGTTTTCTATGGCTACACCTTC. This gives the protein CASSEAWTGVFYGYTF.

This clonotype was seen at least ten times. The rearrangement uses TRBV19 and TRBJ1-1; D unclear. Trimming removed 1 base at V and 1 base at J, with 4 bases between. The CDR3 has 13 amino acids. Germline CDR1 is LNHDA and CDR2 is SQIVND (reference sequence). CDR3 residues: CASSIGGNTEAFF. The CDR3 nucleotides are TGTGCCAGTAGTATAGGGGGGAACACTGAAGCTTTCTTT.

This clonotype was counted ten times or more. The gene calls are TRBV6-1 and TRBJ1-6; TRBD1 aligns across 8 bases. The CDR3 length is 14 residues. V trimming: 3 bases; J trimming: 10 bases; junction bases outside the gene matches: 5. Per the germline V gene, CDR1 is MNHNS and CDR2 is SASEGT. CDR3 sequence (DNA): TGTGCCAGCAGTGAGCGGGACAGGAGCTCACCCCTCCACTTT. Residues: CASSERDRSSPLHF.

Many counts were recorded for this clonotype. This chain connects TRBV30 to TRBJ2-7; 10 bases map to TRBD1. V was clipped by 4 bases and J by 3 bases; unmatched bases: 9. Per the germline V gene, CDR1 is GTSNPN and CDR2 is SVGIG (reference sequence). The CDR3 is made up of 15 amino acids. This CDR3 is CAWTRDRGRNYEQYF. For the CDR3, the DNA is TGTGCCTGGACCCGGGACAGGGGAAGGAACTACGAGCAGTACTTC.

This clonotype was observed a few times. The chain combines TRBV9 with TRBJ2-2; TRBD2 agrees at 10 bases. In germline, CDR1 is SGDLS, CDR2 YYNGEE. After removal of 1 base from V and 7 bases from J, the junction contained 7 bases not matched to a gene. The CDR3 has 16 amino acids. Here the CDR3 DNA reads TGTGCCAGCAGCGTAAGCGGGAGGGCCTCGCTCGGGGAGCTGTTTTTT. It translates to CASSVSGRASLGELFF.

This clonotype occurred a few times. V usage is TRBV9 and J usage is TRBJ2-2; the D gene is possibly TRBD2 (6 bases). The V gene's germline CDR1 is SGDLS and CDR2 YYNGEE. V shed 0 bases and J shed 6 bases, with 6 bases lying between them. The CDR3 has 13 amino acids. The CDR3 is CASSVGGAGELFF. As DNA, the CDR3 is TGTGCCAGCAGCGTAGGCGGGGCCGGGGAGCTGTTTTTT.

The table lists this clonotype with a few counts. The junction does not match germline at one end; this may be a read error. The chain combines TRBV28 with TRBJ2-1; D might be TRBD1 (6 bases). This CDR3 has 16 amino acids. CDR1 MDHEN and CDR2 SYDVKM come from the germline V gene. The CDR3 region has the DNA TGTGCCAGCAGCCATAACAGGGCTCTCTCCTACAATGAGCGGTTCTTC. Amino acids: CASSHNRALSYNERFF. Drawing the rest from reference TRBV28 and TRBJ2-1, the complete variable domain is DVKVTQSSRYLVKRTGEKVFLECVQDMDHENMFWYRQDPGLGLRLIYFSYDVKMKEKGDIPEGYSVSREKKERFSLILESASTNQTSMYLCASSHNRALSYNERFFGPGTRLTVL.

This clonotype was observed many times. The chain couples TRBV12-3 or TRBV12-4 to TRBJ1-1; D not resolved. The germline V and J ends were trimmed by 6 bases and 1 base, with 9 bases remaining between them. The CDR3 runs to 13 residues. The CDR3 spells CASRSEENTEAFF. The CDR3 DNA sequence: TGTGCCAGCAGATCAGAAGAGAACACTGAAGCTTTCTTT.

This clonotype was seen at least ten times. The chain carries TRBV3-1 and TRBJ1-4; D not resolved. The CDR3 sequence is 17 residues long. Germline lookup yields CDR1 LGHDT and CDR2 YNNKEL (reference sequence). V was clipped by 2 bases and J by 0 bases, with 13 bases between them. CDR3 region: CASSQNRGGATNEKLFF. The DNA of the CDR3 is TGTGCCAGCAGCCAAAACAGAGGAGGAGCAACTAATGAAAAACTGTTTTTT.

Many counts were recorded for this clonotype. The V call is TRBV7-3, the J call TRBJ2-1; possible D gene TRBD1, 6 bases. Trimming pared 4 bases from V and 2 bases from J, leaving 12 bases between. The CDR3 runs 15 residues. Germline V gives CDR1 SGHTA, CDR2 FQGTGA. CDR3 in DNA: TGTGCCAGCAGCTCCAAGCAGGGGCCCTACAATGAGCAGTTCTTC. It codes for CASSSKQGPYNEQFF.

J is TRBJ1-5 and V is TRBV12-3 or TRBV12-4; no firm D call. The V end lost 4 bases, the J end lost 1 base, and 11 bases lay between the germline ends. This CDR3 comprises 15 residues. CDR3 coding DNA: TGTGCCAGCAGTTCCCCTCTTGGGAGCAATCAGCCCCAGCATTTT. Translation: CASSSPLGSNQPQHF.

This clonotype was seen a handful of times. This chain uses TRBV27 with TRBJ1-4; D not resolved. The germline V and J ends were trimmed by 2 bases and 8 bases, with 9 bases remaining between them. Per germline, CDR1 MNHEY and CDR2 SMNVEV (reference sequence). The CDR3 is 13 residues long. In DNA form, the CDR3 reads TGTGCCAGCAGTTTAGCCAATAAAGAAAAACTGTTTTTT. Protein: CASSLANKEKLFF. The full variable domain, its missing parts supplied by reference TRBV27 and TRBJ1-4, is EAQVTQNPRYLITVTGKKLTVTCSQNMNHEYMSWYRQDPGLGLRQIYYSMNVEVTDKGDVPEGYKVSRKEKRNFPLILESPSPNQTSLYFCASSLANKEKLFFGSGTQLSVL.

The chain is built from TRBV11-2 and TRBJ2-1; D is unclear. The germline V and J ends were trimmed by 5 bases and 9 bases, with 11 bases remaining between them. This CDR3 has 12 amino acids. Germline V lookup: CDR1 SGHAT, CDR2 FQNNGV. Here the CDR3 reads CASSTSVGEQFF. CDR3 bases: TGTGCCAGCAGCACGTCGGTCGGTGAGCAGTTCTTC.

The sample holds many counts of this clonotype. The CDR3 sequence is CASSFTGPGANVLTF. The CDR3 DNA reads TGTGCCAGCAGCTTCACAGGGCCAGGGGCCAACGTCCTGACTTTC. The chain recombines TRBV7-9 with TRBJ2-6, with D perhaps matching TRBD1 (6 bases). The CDR3 has 15 amino acids. The ends were cut back, 3 bases at V and 4 bases at J, with 10 bases in the middle. The V gene's germline CDR1 is SEHNR and CDR2 FQNEAQ (reference sequence).

This clonotype was counted ten times or more. The chain is built from TRBV7-6 and TRBJ2-5; D call uncertain. CDR1 SGHVS and CDR2 FNYEAQ come from the germline V gene. Trimming pared 6 bases from V and 0 bases from J, leaving 11 bases between. This CDR3 spans 14 amino acids. CDR3 DNA sequence: TGTGCCAGCAGTCATGGTCCATACCAAGAGACCCAGTACTTC. Protein sequence: CASSHGPYQETQYF. Full variable domain (rest looked up from reference TRBV7-6 and TRBJ2-5): GAGVSQSPRYKVTKRGQDVALRCDPISGHVSLYWYRQALGQGPEFLTYFNYEAQQDKSGLPNDRFSAERPEGSISTLTIQRTEQRDSAMYRCASSHGPYQETQYFGPGTRLLVL.

This clonotype was recorded at least ten times. The rearrangement links TRBV18 to TRBJ1-1; D not certain. The V gene's germline CDR1 is KGHSH and CDR2 LQKENI. Trimming left V 2 bases short and J 7 bases short, with 11 bases between. The CDR3 is 13 amino acids. The CDR3 spells CASSPGERLEAFF. CDR3 DNA sequence: TGTGCCAGCTCACCAGGAGAGAGGCTTGAAGCTTTCTTT.

This clonotype has only a few counts. This chain uses TRBV4-2 with TRBJ1-5, with D unclear. The length of the CDR3 is 14 residues. Trimming removed 1 base from V and 6 bases from J, with 10 bases in between. Per the germline V gene, CDR1 is LGHNA and CDR2 is YNFKEQ. The chain's CDR3 is CASSQGLGTQPQHF. For the CDR3, the DNA is TGTGCCAGCAGCCAAGGCTTGGGAACTCAGCCCCAGCATTTT.

This clonotype came up many times. This chain joins TRBV7-9 and TRBJ1-6; 9 nucleotides align to TRBD1. Trimming cost V 5 bases and J 9 bases; bases outside gene matches: 11. Germline V CDR1 and CDR2: SEHNR, FQNEAQ (reference sequence). CDR3 size: 16 residues. In DNA form, the CDR3 reads TGTGCCAGCAGCCTCCGGGACAGGGACCTATCTTCACCCCTCCACTTT. Encoded protein: CASSLRDRDLSSPLHF.

This clonotype was detected ten times or more. This rearrangement joins TRBV12-3 or TRBV12-4 to TRBJ1-2; D call uncertain. The V end lost 4 bases, the J end lost 1 base, and 7 bases lay between the germline ends. The CDR3 totals 13 residues. CDR3 nucleotides: TGTGCCAGCAGTTGGACGCTTAACTATGGCTACACCTTC. Translation gives CASSWTLNYGYTF.